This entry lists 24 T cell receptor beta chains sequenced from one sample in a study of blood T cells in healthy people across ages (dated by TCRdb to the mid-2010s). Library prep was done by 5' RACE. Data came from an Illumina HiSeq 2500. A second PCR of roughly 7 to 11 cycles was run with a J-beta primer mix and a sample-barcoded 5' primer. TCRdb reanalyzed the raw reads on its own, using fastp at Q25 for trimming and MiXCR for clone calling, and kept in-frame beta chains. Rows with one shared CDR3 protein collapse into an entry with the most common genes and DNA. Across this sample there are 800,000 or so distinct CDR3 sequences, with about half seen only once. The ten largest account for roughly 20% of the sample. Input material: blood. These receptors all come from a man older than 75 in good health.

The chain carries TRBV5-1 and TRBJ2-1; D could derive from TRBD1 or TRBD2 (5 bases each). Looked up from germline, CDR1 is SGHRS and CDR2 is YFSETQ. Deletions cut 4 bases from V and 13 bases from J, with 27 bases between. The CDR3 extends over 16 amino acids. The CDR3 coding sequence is TGCGCCAGCAGCCCGGGAAAAGCTGTGGGGGAAGAGACCCAGTTCTTC. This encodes CASSPGKAVGEETQFF. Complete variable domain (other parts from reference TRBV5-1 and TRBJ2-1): KAGVTQTPRYLIKTRGQQVTLSCSPISGHRSVSWYQQTPGQGLQFLFEYFSETQRNKGNFPGRFSGRQFSNSRSEMNVSTLELGDSALYLCASSPGKAVGEETQFFGPGTRLTVL.

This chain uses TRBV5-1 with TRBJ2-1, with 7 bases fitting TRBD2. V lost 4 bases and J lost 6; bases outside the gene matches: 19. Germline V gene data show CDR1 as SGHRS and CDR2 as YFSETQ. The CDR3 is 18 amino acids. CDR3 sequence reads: CASSPGLEGGVILNEQFF. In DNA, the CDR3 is TGCGCCAGCAGCCCAGGACTAGAGGGAGGGGTAATCCTCAATGAGCAGTTCTTC.

The CDR3 sequence: CASRSTSGQTYEQYF. DNA of the CDR3: TGTGCCAGCAGATCAACTAGCGGGCAAACTTACGAGCAGTACTTC. The V gene is TRBV11-2, the J gene TRBJ2-7; 9 bases line up with TRBD2. Germline values: CDR1 SGHAT, CDR2 FQNNGV. This CDR3 contains 15 residues. The V segment lost 6 bases and the J segment 4 bases; nucleotides outside the gene matches: 10.

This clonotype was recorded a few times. The DNA of the CDR3 is TGTGCCAGCAAGGAAGGGGATCAGCCCCAGCATTTT. Protein sequence: CASKEGDQPQHF. The chain employs TRBV6-2 or TRBV6-3 and TRBJ1-5; D may be TRBD1 (5 bases). Looked up from germline, CDR1 is MNHEY and CDR2 is SVGEGT. The V end lost 7 bases, the J end lost 5 bases, and 9 bases lay between the germline ends. The CDR3 loop spans 12 amino acids.

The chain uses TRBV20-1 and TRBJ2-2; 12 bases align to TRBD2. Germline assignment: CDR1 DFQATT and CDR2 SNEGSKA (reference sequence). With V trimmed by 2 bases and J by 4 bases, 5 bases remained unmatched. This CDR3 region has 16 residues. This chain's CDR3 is CSARISGLAGTGELFF. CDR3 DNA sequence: TGCAGTGCTAGAATTTCGGGACTAGCGGGCACCGGGGAGCTGTTTTTT.

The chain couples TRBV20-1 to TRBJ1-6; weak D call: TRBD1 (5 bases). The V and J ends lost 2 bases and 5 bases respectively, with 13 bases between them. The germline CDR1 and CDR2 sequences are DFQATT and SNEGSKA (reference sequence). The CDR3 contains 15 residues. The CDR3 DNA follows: TGCAGTGCTAGAACCGGGACGGCAGATAATTCACCCCTCCACTTT. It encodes CSARTGTADNSPLHF.

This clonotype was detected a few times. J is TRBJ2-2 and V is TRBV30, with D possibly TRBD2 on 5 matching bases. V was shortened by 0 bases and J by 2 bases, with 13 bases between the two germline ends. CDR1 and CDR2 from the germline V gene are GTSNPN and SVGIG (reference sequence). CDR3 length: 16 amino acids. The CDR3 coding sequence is TGTGCCTGGAGTGTAATCAGGACGGGAAACACCGGGGAGCTGTTTTTT. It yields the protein CAWSVIRTGNTGELFF.

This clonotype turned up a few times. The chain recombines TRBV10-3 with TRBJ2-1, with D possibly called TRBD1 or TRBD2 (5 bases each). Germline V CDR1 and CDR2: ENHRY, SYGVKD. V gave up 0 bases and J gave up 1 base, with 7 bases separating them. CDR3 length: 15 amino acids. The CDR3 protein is CAISESGGSYNEQFF. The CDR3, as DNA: TGTGCCATCAGTGAGTCTGGGGGATCCTACAATGAGCAGTTCTTC.

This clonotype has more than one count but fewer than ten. The CDR3 loop is CASSTQVSGGYTF. The CDR3 nucleotides are TGTGCCAGCAGTACACAGGTATCCGGTGGCTACACCTTC. The chain couples TRBV28 to TRBJ1-2, with D maybe TRBD1 (5 bases). V lost 5 bases to trimming and J lost 7 bases, with 14 bases between them. CDR3 length equals 13 residues. CDR1 is MDHEN, CDR2 SYDVKM, per germline.

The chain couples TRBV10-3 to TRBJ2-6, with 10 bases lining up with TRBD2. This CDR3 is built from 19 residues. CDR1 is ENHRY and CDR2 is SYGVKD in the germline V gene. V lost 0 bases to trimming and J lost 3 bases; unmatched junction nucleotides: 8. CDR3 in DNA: TGTGCCATCAGTGAGTCAAGTCCTAGCGGGAGTGGTGGGGCCAACGTCCTGACTTTC. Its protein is CAISESSPSGSGGANVLTF.

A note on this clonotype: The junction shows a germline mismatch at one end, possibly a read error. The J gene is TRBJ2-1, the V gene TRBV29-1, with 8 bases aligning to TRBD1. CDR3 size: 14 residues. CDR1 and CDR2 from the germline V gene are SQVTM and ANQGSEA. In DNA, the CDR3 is TGCAGCGCAGTGCCGGGACAGGACTACAATGAGCTGTTCTTC. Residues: CSAVPGQDYNELFF.

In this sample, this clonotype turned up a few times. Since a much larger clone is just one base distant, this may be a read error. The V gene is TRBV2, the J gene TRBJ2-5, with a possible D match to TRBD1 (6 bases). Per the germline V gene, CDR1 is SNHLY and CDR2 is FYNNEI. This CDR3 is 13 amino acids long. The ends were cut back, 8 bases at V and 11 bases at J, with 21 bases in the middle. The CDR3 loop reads CASLSDSSNEQYF. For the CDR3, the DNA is TGTGCCAGCCTATCGGACAGTAGCAATGAGCAGTACTTC.

Here the CDR3 DNA reads TGTGCCAGCTCACCAGCGTTGGGACCCCAGGAAAAACTGTTTTTT. This sequence encodes CASSPALGPQEKLFF. This chain joins TRBV18 and TRBJ1-4; maybe TRBD1 (5 bases). The CDR3 is 15 residues long. The germline V gene has CDR1 KGHSH and CDR2 LQKENI. V lost 2 bases and J 8 bases, leaving 15 bases between the germline ends.

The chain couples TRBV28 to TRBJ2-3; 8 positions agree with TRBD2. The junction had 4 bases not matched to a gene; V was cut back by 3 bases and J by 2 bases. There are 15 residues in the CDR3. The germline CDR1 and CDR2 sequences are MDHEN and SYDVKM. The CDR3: CASSLFGRDTDTQYF. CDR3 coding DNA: TGTGCCAGCAGTTTGTTCGGGAGGGACACAGATACGCAGTATTTT.

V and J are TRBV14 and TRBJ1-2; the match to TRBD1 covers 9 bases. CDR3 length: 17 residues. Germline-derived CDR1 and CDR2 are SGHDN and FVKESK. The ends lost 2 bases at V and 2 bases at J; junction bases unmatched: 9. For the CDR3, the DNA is TGTGCCAGCAGCCAACGGACAGGGGCACTCCTAAACTATGGCTACACCTTC. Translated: CASSQRTGALLNYGYTF.

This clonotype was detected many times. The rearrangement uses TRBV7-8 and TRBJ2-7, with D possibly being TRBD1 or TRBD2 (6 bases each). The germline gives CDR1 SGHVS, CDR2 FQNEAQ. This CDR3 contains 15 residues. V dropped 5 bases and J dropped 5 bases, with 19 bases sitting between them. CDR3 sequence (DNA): TGTGCCAGCAGCCTCACACAGGGAGGCAGCCACGAGCAGTACTTC. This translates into CASSLTQGGSHEQYF.

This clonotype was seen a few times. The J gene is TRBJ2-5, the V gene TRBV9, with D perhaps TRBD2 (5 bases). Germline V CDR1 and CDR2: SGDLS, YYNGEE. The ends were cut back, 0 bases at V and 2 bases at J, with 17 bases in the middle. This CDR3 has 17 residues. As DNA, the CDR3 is TGTGCCAGCAGCGTAGGATATGGGGAGATATGGCAAGAGACCCAGTACTTC. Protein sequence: CASSVGYGEIWQETQYF.

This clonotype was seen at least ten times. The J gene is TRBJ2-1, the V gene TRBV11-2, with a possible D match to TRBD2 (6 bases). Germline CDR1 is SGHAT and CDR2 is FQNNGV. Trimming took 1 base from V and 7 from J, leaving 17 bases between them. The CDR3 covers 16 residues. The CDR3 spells CASSLVGGGPLNEQFF. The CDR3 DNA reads TGTGCCAGCAGCTTAGTGGGCGGAGGGCCTCTTAATGAGCAGTTCTTC. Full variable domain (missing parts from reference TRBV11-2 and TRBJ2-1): EAGVAQSPRYKIIEKRQSVAFWCNPISGHATLYWYQQILGQGPKLLIQFQNNGVVDDSQLPKDRFSAERLKGVDSTLKIQPAKLEDSAVYLCASSLVGGGPLNEQFFGPGTRLTVL.

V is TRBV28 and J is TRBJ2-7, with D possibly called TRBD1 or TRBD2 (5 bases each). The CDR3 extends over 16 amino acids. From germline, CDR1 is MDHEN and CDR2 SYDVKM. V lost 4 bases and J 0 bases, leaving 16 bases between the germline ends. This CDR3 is CASSSRGRADSYEQYF. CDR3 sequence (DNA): TGTGCCAGCAGTTCCCGGGGCAGGGCTGACTCCTACGAGCAGTACTTC.

The CDR3 coding sequence is TGTGCCAGCAGTGAAATCGGGGGGACCCAGTACTTC. It translates to CASSEIGGTQYF. The rearrangement uses TRBV6-1 and TRBJ2-5; D possibly corresponds to TRBD2 (6 bases). The CDR3 is 12 amino acids. Germline V gives CDR1 MNHNS, CDR2 SASEGT. The V and J ends lost 2 bases and 7 bases respectively, with 8 bases between them.

Written as DNA, the CDR3 is TGTGCCAGCAGCCAGGACAGGAGAGGTGGCTACACCTTC. This codes for CASSQDRRGGYTF. The rearrangement links TRBV5-6 to TRBJ1-2, with 7 nucleotides matching TRBD1. This CDR3 is 13 amino acids long. CDR1 and CDR2 from the germline V gene are SGHDT and YYEEEE. V gave up 4 bases and J gave up 7 bases; unmatched junction bases: 7.

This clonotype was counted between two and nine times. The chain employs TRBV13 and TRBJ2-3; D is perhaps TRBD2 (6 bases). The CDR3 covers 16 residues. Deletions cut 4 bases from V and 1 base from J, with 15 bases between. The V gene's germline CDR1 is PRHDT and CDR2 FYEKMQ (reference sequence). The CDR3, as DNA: TGTGCCAGCAGCTCCTCAGCGGGCCTGCGCACAGATACGCAGTATTTT. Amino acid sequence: CASSSSAGLRTDTQYF.

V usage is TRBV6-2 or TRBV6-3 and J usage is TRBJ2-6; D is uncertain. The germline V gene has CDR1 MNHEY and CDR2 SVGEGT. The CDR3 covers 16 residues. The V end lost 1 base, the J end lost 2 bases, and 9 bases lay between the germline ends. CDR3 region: CASSYWKKPGANVLTF. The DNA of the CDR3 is TGTGCCAGCAGTTACTGGAAGAAACCTGGGGCCAACGTCCTGACTTTC.

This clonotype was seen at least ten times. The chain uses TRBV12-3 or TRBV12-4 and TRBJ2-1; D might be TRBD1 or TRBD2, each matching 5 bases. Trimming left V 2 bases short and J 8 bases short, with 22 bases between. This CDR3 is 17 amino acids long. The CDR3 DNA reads TGTGCCAGCAGTTTAAGGGGTCGTCTAGCTGGTGGGGATGAGCAGTTCTTC. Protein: CASSLRGRLAGGDEQFF.